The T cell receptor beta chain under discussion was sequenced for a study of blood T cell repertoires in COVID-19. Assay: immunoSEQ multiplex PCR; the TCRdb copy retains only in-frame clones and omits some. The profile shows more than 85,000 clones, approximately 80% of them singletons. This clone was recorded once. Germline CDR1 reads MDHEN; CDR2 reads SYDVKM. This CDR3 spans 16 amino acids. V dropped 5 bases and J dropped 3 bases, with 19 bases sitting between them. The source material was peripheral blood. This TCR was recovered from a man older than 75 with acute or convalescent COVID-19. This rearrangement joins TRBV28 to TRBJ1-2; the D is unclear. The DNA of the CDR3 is TGTGCCAGCAGTAGTTCTTTAACAAACCGGGACTATGGCTACACCTTC. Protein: CASSSSLTNRDYGYTF.